This record concerns one T cell receptor (beta chain) sequence. Sequenced by immunoSEQ multiplex PCR; TCRdb stores in-frame clones only, minus some. The data show 2.3 million or so clones, about 92% seen once. Trimming left V 8 bases short and J 4 bases short, with 11 bases between. This CDR3 spans 12 amino acids. Per the germline V gene, CDR1 is MNHNS and CDR2 is SASEGT. The data originate from a study of shared clonotypes between healthy human individuals. V is TRBV6-1 and J is TRBJ1-1, with D unclear. Sequencing was carried out using naive CD4+ T cells from PBMCs. Subset reported: CD45RA+ positively selected. The receptor was isolated from a man aged 18 to 29 in good health. Some clones in this sample may be carry-over from other donors' samples. CDR3 amino acids: CASATFGTEAFF. CDR3 in DNA: TGTGCCAGCGCCACGTTCGGCACTGAAGCTTTCTTT.